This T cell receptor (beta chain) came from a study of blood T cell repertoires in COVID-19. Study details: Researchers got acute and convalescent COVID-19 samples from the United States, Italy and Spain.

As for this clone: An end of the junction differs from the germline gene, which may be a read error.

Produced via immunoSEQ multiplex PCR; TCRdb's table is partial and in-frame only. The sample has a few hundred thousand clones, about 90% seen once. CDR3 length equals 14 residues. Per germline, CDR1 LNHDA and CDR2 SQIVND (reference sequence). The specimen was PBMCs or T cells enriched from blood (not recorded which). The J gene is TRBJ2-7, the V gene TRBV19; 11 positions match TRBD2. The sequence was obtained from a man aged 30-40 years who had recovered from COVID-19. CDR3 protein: CASSIAGGRYEQYF. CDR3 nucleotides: TGTGCCAGTAGCATAGCGGGGGGGCGCTACGAGCAGTACTTC.